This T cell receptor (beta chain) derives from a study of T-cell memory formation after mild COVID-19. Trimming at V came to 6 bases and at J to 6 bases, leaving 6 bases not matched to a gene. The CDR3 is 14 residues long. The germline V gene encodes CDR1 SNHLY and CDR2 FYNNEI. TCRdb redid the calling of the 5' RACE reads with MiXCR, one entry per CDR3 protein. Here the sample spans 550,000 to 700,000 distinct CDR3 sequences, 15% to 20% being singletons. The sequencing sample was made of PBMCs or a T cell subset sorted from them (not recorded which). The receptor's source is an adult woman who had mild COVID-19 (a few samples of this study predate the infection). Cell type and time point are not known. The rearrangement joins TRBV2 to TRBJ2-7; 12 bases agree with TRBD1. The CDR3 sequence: CASRGQGATTEQYF. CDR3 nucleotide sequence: TGTGCCAGCAGGGGACAGGGGGCGACGACCGAGCAGTACTTC.